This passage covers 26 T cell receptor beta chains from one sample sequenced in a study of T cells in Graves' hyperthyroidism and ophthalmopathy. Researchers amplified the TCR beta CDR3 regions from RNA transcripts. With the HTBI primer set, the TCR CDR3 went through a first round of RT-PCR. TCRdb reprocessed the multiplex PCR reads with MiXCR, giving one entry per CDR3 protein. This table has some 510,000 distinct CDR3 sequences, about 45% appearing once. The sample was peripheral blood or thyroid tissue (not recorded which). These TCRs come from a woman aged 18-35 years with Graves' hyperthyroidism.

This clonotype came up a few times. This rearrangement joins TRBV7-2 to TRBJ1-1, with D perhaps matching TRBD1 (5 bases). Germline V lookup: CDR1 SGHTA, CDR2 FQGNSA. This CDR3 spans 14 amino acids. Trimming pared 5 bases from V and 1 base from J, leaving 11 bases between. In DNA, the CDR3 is TGTGCCAGCAGCCCCCTAACAGGGAACACTGAAGCTTTCTTT. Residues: CASSPLTGNTEAFF.

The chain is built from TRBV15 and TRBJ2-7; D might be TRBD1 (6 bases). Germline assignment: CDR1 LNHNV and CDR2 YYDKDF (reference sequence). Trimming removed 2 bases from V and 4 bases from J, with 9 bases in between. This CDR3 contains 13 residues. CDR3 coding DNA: TGTGCCACCAGCAGACCTCAGGGGTACGAGCAGTACTTC. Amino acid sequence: CATSRPQGYEQYF.

The CDR3 DNA reads TGTGCCAGCAGTGGCAGGAGATCGAACACCGGGGAGCTGTTTTTT. Amino acids: CASSGRRSNTGELFF. The chain is built from TRBV2 and TRBJ2-2; D gene ambiguous. Trimming pared 4 bases from V and 0 bases from J, leaving 9 bases between. CDR3 size: 15 residues. In germline, CDR1 is SNHLY, CDR2 FYNNEI. The whole variable domain, filled in from reference TRBV2 and TRBJ2-2, reads EPEVTQTPSHQVTQMGQEVILRCVPISNHLYFYWYRQILGQKVEFLVSFYNNEISEKSEIFDDQFSVERPDGSNFTLKIRSTKLEDSAMYFCASSGRRSNTGELFFGEGSRLTVL.

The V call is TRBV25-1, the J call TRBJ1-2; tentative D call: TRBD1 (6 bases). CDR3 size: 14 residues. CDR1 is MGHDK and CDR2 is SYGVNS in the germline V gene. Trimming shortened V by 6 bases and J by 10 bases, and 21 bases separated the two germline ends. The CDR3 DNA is TGTGCCAGCAGCTCCACCGAGGGGGAACGTTACTACACCTTC. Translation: CASSSTEGERYYTF.

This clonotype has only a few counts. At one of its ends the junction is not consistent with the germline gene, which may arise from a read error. The CDR3 reads CASSFPGQPTYKQYF. DNA for the CDR3: TGTGCCAGCAGCTTTCCGGGACAGCCCACCTACAAGCAGTACTTC. J is TRBJ2-7 and V is TRBV7-8; TRBD1 agrees at 7 bases. CDR3 length equals 15 residues. Germline CDR1 SGHVS, CDR2 FQNEAQ.

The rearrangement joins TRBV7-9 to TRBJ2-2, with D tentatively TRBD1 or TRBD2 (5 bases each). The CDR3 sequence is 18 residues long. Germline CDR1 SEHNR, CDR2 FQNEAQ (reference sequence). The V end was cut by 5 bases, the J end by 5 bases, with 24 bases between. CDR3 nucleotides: TGTGCCAGCAGCCCAACCTCAGGGCTAGGGCGCGGGACCGGGGAGCTGTTTTTT. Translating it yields CASSPTSGLGRGTGELFF.

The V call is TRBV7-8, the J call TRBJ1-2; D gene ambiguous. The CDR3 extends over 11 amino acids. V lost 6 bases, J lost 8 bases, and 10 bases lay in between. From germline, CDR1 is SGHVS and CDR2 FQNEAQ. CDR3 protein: CASRARRGYTF. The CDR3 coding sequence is TGTGCCAGCAGGGCCCGGCGGGGCTACACCTTC.

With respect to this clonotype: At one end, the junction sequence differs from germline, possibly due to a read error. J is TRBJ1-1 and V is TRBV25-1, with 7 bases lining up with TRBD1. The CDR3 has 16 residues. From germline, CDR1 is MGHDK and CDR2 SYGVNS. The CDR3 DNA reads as TGCGCCAGCAGGAAGACAGGGTTTTTGGGTGGCACTGAAGCTTTCTTT. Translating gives CASRKTGFLGGTEAFF.

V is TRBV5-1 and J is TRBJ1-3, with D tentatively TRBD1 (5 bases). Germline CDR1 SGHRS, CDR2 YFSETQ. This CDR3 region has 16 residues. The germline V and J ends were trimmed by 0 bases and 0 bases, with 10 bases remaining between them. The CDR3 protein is CASSLVQASSGNTIYF. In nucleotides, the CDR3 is TGCGCCAGCAGCTTGGTACAGGCGAGCTCTGGAAACACCATATATTTT. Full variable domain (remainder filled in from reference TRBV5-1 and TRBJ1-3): KAGVTQTPRYLIKTRGQQVTLSCSPISGHRSVSWYQQTPGQGLQFLFEYFSETQRNKGNFPGRFSGRQFSNSRSEMNVSTLELGDSALYLCASSLVQASSGNTIYFGEGSWLTVV.

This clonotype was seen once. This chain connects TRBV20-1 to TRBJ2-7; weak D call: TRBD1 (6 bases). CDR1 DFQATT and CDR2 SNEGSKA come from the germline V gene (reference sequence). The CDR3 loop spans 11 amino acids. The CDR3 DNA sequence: TGCAGCCATGCCAGGGGATACGAGCAGTACTTC. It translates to CSHARGYEQYF.

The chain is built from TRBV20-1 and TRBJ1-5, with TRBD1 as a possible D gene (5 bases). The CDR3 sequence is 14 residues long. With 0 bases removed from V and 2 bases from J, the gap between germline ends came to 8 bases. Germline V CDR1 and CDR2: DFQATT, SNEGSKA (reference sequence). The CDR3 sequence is CSAREGPGNQPQHF. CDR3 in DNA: TGCAGTGCTAGAGAGGGGCCGGGCAATCAGCCCCAGCATTTT.

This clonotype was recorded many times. The CDR3 is CASNGGRGTEAFF. CDR3 sequence (DNA): TGTGCCAGCAATGGGGGGCGCGGCACTGAAGCTTTCTTT. The chain has TRBV2 and TRBJ1-1, with D maybe TRBD1 (6 bases). This CDR3 comprises 13 residues. Germline lookup yields CDR1 SNHLY and CDR2 FYNNEI. The V and J ends lost 7 bases and 4 bases respectively, with 13 bases between them.

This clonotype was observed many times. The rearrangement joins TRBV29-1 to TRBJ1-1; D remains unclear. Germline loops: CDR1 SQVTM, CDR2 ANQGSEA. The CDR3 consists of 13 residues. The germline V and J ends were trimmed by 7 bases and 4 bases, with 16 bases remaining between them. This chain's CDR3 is CSAKKGSGTEAFF. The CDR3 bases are TGCAGCGCAAAAAAAGGCAGTGGCACTGAAGCTTTCTTT.

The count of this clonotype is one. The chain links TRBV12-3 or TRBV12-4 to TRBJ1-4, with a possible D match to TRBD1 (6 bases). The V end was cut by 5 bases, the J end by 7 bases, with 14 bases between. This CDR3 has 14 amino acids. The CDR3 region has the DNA TGTGCCAGCAGTCACAGGGATTCGGGTGAAAAACTGTTTTTT. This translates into CASSHRDSGEKLFF.

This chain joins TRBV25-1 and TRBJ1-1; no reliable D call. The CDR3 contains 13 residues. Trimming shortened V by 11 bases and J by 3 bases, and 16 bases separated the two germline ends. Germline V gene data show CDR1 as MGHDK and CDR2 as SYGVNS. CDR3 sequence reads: CARNLGGDTEAFF. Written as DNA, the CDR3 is TGTGCCCGCAATTTAGGAGGTGACACTGAAGCTTTCTTT. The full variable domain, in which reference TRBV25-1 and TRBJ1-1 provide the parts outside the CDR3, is EADIYQTPRYLVIGTGKKITLECSQTMGHDKMYWYQQDPGMELHLIHYSYGVNSTEKGDLSSESTVSRIRTEHFPLTLESARPSHTSQYLCARNLGGDTEAFFGQGTRLTVV.

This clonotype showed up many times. This CDR3 is CSVPRDRGHGYGYTF. DNA for the CDR3: TGCAGCGTCCCAAGGGACAGGGGGCACGGCTATGGCTACACCTTC. The gene calls are TRBV29-1 and TRBJ1-2; TRBD1 agrees at 12 bases. In germline, CDR1 is SQVTM, CDR2 ANQGSEA. The length of the CDR3 is 15 residues. Unmatched junction bases numbered 9, after V lost 6 bases and J lost 4 bases.

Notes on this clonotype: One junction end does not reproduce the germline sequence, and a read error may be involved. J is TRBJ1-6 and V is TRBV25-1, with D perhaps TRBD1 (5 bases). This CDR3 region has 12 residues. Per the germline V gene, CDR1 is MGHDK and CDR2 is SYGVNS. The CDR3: CTRRGYNSPLHF. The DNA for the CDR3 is TGTACCAGGAGGGGCTATAATTCACCCCTCCACTTT.

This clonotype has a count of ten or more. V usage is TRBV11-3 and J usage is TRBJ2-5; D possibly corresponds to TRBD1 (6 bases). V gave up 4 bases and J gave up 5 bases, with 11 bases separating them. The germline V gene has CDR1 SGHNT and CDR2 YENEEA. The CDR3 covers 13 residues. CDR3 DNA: TGTGCCAGCAGCTCAAACAGGGCGGAGACCCAGTACTTC. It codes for CASSSNRAETQYF. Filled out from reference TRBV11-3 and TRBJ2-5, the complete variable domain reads EAGVVQSPRYKIIEKKQPVAFWCNPISGHNTLYWYLQNLGQGPELLIRYENEEAVDDSQLPKDRFSAERLKGVDSTLKIQPAELGDSAVYLCASSSNRAETQYFGPGTRLLVL.

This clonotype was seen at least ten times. CDR3: CASSASTTMGSPLHF. CDR3 sequence (DNA): TGTGCCAGCAGCGCAAGCACCACAATGGGTTCACCCCTCCACTTT. The chain recombines TRBV9 with TRBJ1-6, with no clear D. CDR1 and CDR2 from the germline V gene are SGDLS and YYNGEE. Trimming cost V 3 bases and J 9 bases, with 16 bases left between them. This CDR3 comprises 15 residues.

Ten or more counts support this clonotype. The CDR3 nucleotides are TGTGCCAGCAGCTCCGCAGGGCCTGGAAACACCATATATTTT. It encodes CASSSAGPGNTIYF. The chain has TRBV7-9 and TRBJ1-3; weak D call: TRBD1 (5 bases). Germline CDR1 SEHNR, CDR2 FQNEAQ (reference sequence). The CDR3 is 14 residues long. The V end lost 4 bases, the J end lost 2 bases, and 9 bases lay between the germline ends.

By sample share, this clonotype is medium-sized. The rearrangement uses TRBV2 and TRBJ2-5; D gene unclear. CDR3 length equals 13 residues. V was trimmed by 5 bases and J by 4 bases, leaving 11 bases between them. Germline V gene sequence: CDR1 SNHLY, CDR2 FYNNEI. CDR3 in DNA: TGTGCCAGCAGTCCCTGGAGTCGAGAGACCCAGTACTTC. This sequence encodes CASSPWSRETQYF.

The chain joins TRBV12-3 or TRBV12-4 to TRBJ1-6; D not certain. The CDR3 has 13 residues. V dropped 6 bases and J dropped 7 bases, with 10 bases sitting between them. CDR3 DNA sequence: TGTGCCAGCAGCCCGTATGGAAATTCACCCCTCCACTTT. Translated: CASSPYGNSPLHF.

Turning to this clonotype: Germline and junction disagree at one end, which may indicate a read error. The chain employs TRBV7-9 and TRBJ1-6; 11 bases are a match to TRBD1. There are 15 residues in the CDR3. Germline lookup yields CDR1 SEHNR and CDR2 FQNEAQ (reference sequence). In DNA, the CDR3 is TGTGCCAGCAGTTCCGGGACAGGGGGTTTCTCACCCCCCCACTTT. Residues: CASSSGTGGFSPPHF. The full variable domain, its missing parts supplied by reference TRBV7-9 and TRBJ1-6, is DTGVSQNPRHKITKRGQNVTFRCDPISEHNRLYWYRQTLGQGPEFLTYFQNEAQLEKSRLLSDRFSAERPKGSFSTLEIQRTEQGDSAMYLCASSSGTGGFSPPHFGNGTRLTVT.

CDR3 sequence reads: CSPGTGRETQYF. CDR3 DNA: TGCAGCCCAGGGACAGGGCGAGAGACCCAGTACTTC. V and J are TRBV20-1 and TRBJ2-5, with TRBD1 matching 9 bases. In germline, CDR1 is DFQATT, CDR2 SNEGSKA (reference sequence). The CDR3 contains 12 residues.

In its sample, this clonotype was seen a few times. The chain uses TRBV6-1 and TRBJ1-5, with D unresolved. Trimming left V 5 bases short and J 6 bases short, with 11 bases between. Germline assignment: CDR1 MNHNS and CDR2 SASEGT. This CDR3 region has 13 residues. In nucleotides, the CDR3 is TGTGCCAGCAGTCGAATAGCAGCTCAGCCCCAGCATTTT. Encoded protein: CASSRIAAQPQHF.

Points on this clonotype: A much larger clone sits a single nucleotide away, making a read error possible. CDR3 bases: TGTGCCATCAGTTACTCCGGCACCTACGAGCAGTACTTC. Amino acid sequence: CAISYSGTYEQYF. The V and J genes are TRBV6-5 and TRBJ2-7; D gene unclear. Germline V lookup: CDR1 MNHEY, CDR2 SVGAGI. The CDR3 is made up of 13 amino acids.